These T cell receptor beta chains were read from a single sample in a study of blood T cells in healthy people across ages. TCRdb reanalysed the 5' RACE reads using MiXCR and keeps one entry per CDR3 protein. The sample includes hundreds of thousands of distinct CDR3 sequences, roughly half seen only once; the top ten take over 40%. The specimen sequenced was blood. The receptors shown here come from a man aged 55 to 70 in good health. Both conserved end residues are part of each CDR3. The D gene is left open where the match is weak. Clone sizes are given selectively: once, few, many, or a class where the clone is expanded.

cdr3_aa: CASSSDRGLNEKLFF
cdr3_nt: TGTGCCAGCAGCTCCGACAGGGGCCTAAATGAAAAACTGTTTTTT
cdr3_length: 15
v_call: TRBV9
j_call: TRBJ1-4
d_call: TRBD1
clone_size: NA

cdr3_aa: CASSLIGGSSEQYF
cdr3_nt: TGCGCCAGCAGCTTGATAGGGGGCTCCTCCGAGCAGTACTTC
cdr3_length: 14
v_call: TRBV5-1
j_call: TRBJ2-7
d_call: TRBD1
clone_size: NA

cdr3_aa: CASSQGGRRYGYTF
cdr3_nt: TGCGCCAGCAGCCAAGGCGGGAGGCGGTATGGCTACACCTTC
cdr3_length: 14
v_call: TRBV4-1
j_call: TRBJ1-2
d_call: NA
clone_size: NA

cdr3_aa: CASSLYGGPTSYNEQFF
cdr3_nt: TGTGCCAGCAGCTTATACGGGGGTCCAACCTCCTACAATGAGCAGTTCTTC
cdr3_length: 17
v_call: TRBV7-2
j_call: TRBJ2-1
d_call: NA
clone_size: NA

cdr3_aa: CASSREQTQFQETQYF
cdr3_nt: TGCGCCAGCAGCAGGGAGCAGACCCAATTCCAAGAGACCCAGTACTTC
cdr3_length: 16
v_call: TRBV4-1
j_call: TRBJ2-5
d_call: NA
clone_size: few

cdr3_aa: CSATPASARADGYTF
cdr3_nt: TGCAGTGCTACCCCCGCGTCCGCCAGGGCAGATGGCTACACCTTC
cdr3_length: 15
v_call: TRBV20-1
j_call: TRBJ1-2
d_call: NA
clone_size: few

cdr3_aa: CASSAQLGYEQFF
cdr3_nt: TGTGCCAGCAGTGCCCAACTAGGATATGAGCAGTTCTTC
cdr3_length: 13
v_call: TRBV2
j_call: TRBJ2-1
d_call: NA
clone_size: NA

cdr3_aa: CASSSGTGGTDTQYF
cdr3_nt: TGTGCCAGCAGTTCCGGGACAGGGGGAACAGATACGCAGTATTTT
cdr3_length: 15
v_call: TRBV27
j_call: TRBJ2-3
d_call: TRBD1
clone_size: NA

cdr3_aa: CASSYSPSGYNEQFF
cdr3_nt: TGTGCCAGCAGTTACTCGCCTAGCGGGTACAATGAGCAGTTCTTC
cdr3_length: 15
v_call: TRBV6-2/TRBV6-3
j_call: TRBJ2-1
d_call: TRBD2
clone_size: NA

cdr3_aa: CASSRRTSGSPETQYF
cdr3_nt: TGTGCCAGCAGTCGACGGACTAGCGGGAGCCCAGAGACCCAGTACTTC
cdr3_length: 16
v_call: TRBV27
j_call: TRBJ2-5
d_call: TRBD2
clone_size: few

cdr3_aa: CSAGDRGSYNEQYF
cdr3_nt: TGCAGTGCTGGGGACAGGGGATCCTACAATGAGCAGTACTTC
cdr3_length: 14
v_call: TRBV20-1
j_call: TRBJ2-7
d_call: TRBD1
clone_size: NA